What follows are 30 T cell receptor beta chains derived from one specimen sequenced in a study of OX40 agonist ivuxolimab in advanced cancers. Clones were read by immunoSEQ multiplex PCR, and TCRdb kept only the in-frame ones, dropping some. The sample has some 48,000 clones; approximately 79% are singletons. The source was CD4+ or CD8+ T cells sorted from blood, collected in a trial of the OX40 agonist ivuxolimab. The source of these receptors is an adult with an advanced solid tumor such as melanoma, head and neck, liver or kidney cancer.

CDR3 region: CASSYRDRRNEQYF. In DNA, the CDR3 is TGTGCCAGCAGTTACCGGGACAGGAGAAACGAGCAGTACTTC. The chain joins TRBV6-5 to TRBJ2-7, with TRBD1 matching 8 bases. The germline V gene has CDR1 MNHEY and CDR2 SVGAGI. V shed 2 bases, J shed 5 bases, and the junction held 5 bases outside the gene matches. The CDR3 runs 14 residues.

This chain links TRBV5-1 with TRBJ2-7; TRBD2 matches 7 bases. The CDR3 length is 16 residues. CDR1 and CDR2 (germline): SGHRS, YFSETQ. J gave up 3 bases and V 4 bases, and 13 bases lay outside the gene matches. CDR3 in amino acids: CASSLASTSTLYEQYF. Written as DNA, the CDR3 is TGCGCCAGCAGCCTCGCTTCGACTAGCACCCTCTACGAGCAGTACTTC.

This clone was counted between two and nine times. CDR3 amino acids: CASSLVAGSYEQYF. CDR3 nucleotides: TGCGCCAGCAGCTTGGTGGCAGGGTCCTACGAGCAGTACTTC. The chain uses TRBV5-1 and TRBJ2-7, with D tentatively TRBD1 (5 bases). The CDR3 has 14 amino acids. Germline V lookup: CDR1 SGHRS, CDR2 YFSETQ. V lost 0 bases, J lost 1 base, and 8 bases lay in between.

This clone has a single count. The V call is TRBV11-3, the J call TRBJ2-1; 9 positions match TRBD1. The CDR3 loop spans 14 amino acids. J gave up 4 bases and V 5 bases, and 3 bases lay outside the gene matches. CDR1 and CDR2 from the germline V gene are SGHNT and YENEEA. The CDR3 spells CASSRDRVYNEQFF. In nucleotides, the CDR3 is TGTGCCAGCAGCCGGGACAGGGTTTACAATGAGCAGTTCTTC.

The J gene is TRBJ1-2, the V gene TRBV19; TRBD1 agrees at 8 bases. Germline trimming cut 8 bases from V and 3 bases from J; bases unmatched to any gene: 14. This CDR3 has 16 amino acids. Per germline, CDR1 LNHDA and CDR2 SQIVND (reference sequence). The CDR3 nucleotides are TGTGCCAGTCGGTATCCATCAGGGGGCGCTGACTATGGCTACACCTTC. Its protein is CASRYPSGGADYGYTF.

The CDR3 protein is CASSLQDSQETQYF. For the CDR3, the DNA is TGTGCCAGCAGCTTACAGGACAGCCAAGAGACCCAGTACTTC. V usage is TRBV7-2 and J usage is TRBJ2-5; a possible D gene is TRBD1 (6 bases). Germline CDR1 and CDR2: SGHTA and FQGNSA. V shed 2 bases and J shed 1 base, with 8 bases lying between them. The CDR3 contains 14 residues.

The genes are TRBV2 and TRBJ2-5, with no clear D. The CDR3 has 14 residues. CDR1 and CDR2 from the germline V gene are SNHLY and FYNNEI. V was trimmed by 7 bases and J by 5 bases, leaving 17 bases between them. CDR3 DNA sequence: TGTGCCAGCACCCCGGGCCCCCTAAAGGAGACCCAGTACTTC. This gives the protein CASTPGPLKETQYF.

This chain connects TRBV6-1 to TRBJ2-7, with a tentative D call TRBD1 (5 bases). The CDR3 length is 13 residues. Germline V gives CDR1 MNHNS, CDR2 SASEGT. Trimming removed 8 bases at V and 6 bases at J, with 17 bases between. DNA of the CDR3: TGTGCCAGCCGCGAAGGAAGGGGCGGCGAGCAGTACTTC. The encoded protein is CASREGRGGEQYF.

The V call is TRBV30, the J call TRBJ2-3; 7 bases align to TRBD2. Germline CDR1 is GTSNPN and CDR2 is SVGIG (reference sequence). CDR3 length equals 14 residues. V trimming: 7 bases; J trimming: 2 bases; junction bases outside the gene matches: 9. The CDR3 sequence is CASTGTTSTDTQYF. CDR3 nucleotides: TGTGCCTCTACCGGGACTACCTCCACAGATACGCAGTATTTT.

The chain uses TRBV30 and TRBJ2-2; D remains ambiguous. CDR3 size: 15 residues. Germline CDR1 is GTSNPN and CDR2 is SVGIG (reference sequence). V dropped 0 bases and J dropped 3 bases, with 11 bases sitting between them. The CDR3 loop is CAWSVNVFDTGELFF. The CDR3 DNA sequence: TGTGCCTGGAGTGTAAACGTTTTTGACACCGGGGAGCTGTTTTTT.

This chain joins TRBV30 and TRBJ1-2, with D possibly TRBD1 on 6 matching bases. This CDR3 is built from 14 residues. Germline CDR1 and CDR2: GTSNPN and SVGIG (reference sequence). V lost 1 base to trimming and J lost 4 bases, with 13 bases between them. The CDR3 DNA reads TGTGCCTGGAGTGCCCTCACAGGGAGCTATGGCTACACCTTC. This sequence encodes CAWSALTGSYGYTF.

This clone has a handful of counts. The chain is built from TRBV2 and TRBJ2-7, with 14 bases lining up with TRBD2. V lost 4 bases to trimming and J lost 9 bases; unmatched junction nucleotides: 5. The CDR3 consists of 14 residues. Germline values: CDR1 SNHLY, CDR2 FYNNEI. The CDR3 reads CASSAGLAGEVQYF. DNA of the CDR3: TGTGCCAGCAGTGCGGGACTAGCGGGAGAGGTGCAGTACTTC.

Only one count was recorded for this clone. The J gene is TRBJ2-7, the V gene TRBV7-9; D unresolved. The CDR3 extends over 15 amino acids. From germline, CDR1 is SEHNR and CDR2 FQNEAQ (reference sequence). V was pared by 0 bases and J by 7 bases, with 16 bases between. CDR3 in DNA: TGTGCCAGCAGCTTAGCCACCGCCCTACTACGGGAGCAGTACTTC. It translates to CASSLATALLREQYF.

Only one count was recorded for this clone. This chain joins TRBV18 and TRBJ2-1; D is undetermined. CDR1 and CDR2 (germline): KGHSH, LQKENI. This CDR3 spans 13 amino acids. V dropped 4 bases and J dropped 7 bases, with 11 bases sitting between them. The CDR3 coding sequence is TGTGCCAGCTCACGGTATCTGGAGAATGAGCAGTTCTTC. As protein: CASSRYLENEQFF. Using reference TRBV18 and TRBJ2-1 for the parts outside the CDR3, the full variable domain is NAGVMQNPRHLVRRRGQEARLRCSPMKGHSHVYWYRQLPEEGLKFMVYLQKENIIDESGMPKERFSAEFPKEGPSILRIQQVVRGDSAAYFCASSRYLENEQFFGPGTRLTVL.

The chain has TRBV9 and TRBJ1-3; 7 nucleotides agree with TRBD1. The CDR3 consists of 13 residues. Germline CDR1 SGDLS, CDR2 YYNGEE. With V trimmed by 7 bases and J by 4 bases, 5 bases remained unmatched. The DNA of the CDR3 is TGTGCCAGCGTCCCAGGGGGAGGAAACACCATATATTTT. This translates into CASVPGGGNTIYF.

This clone was observed a single time. The chain recombines TRBV9 with TRBJ2-7; TRBD1 agrees at 9 bases. This CDR3 has 15 amino acids. V dropped 3 bases and J dropped 1; count of bases not matched to a gene: 5. Germline CDR1 and CDR2: SGDLS and YYNGEE. The CDR3 sequence: CASSETGTGSYEQYF. The CDR3 DNA sequence: TGTGCCAGCAGCGAGACCGGGACAGGGTCCTACGAGCAGTACTTC.

This chain uses TRBV29-1 with TRBJ1-1, with TRBD1 as a possible D gene (5 bases). Per germline, CDR1 SQVTM and CDR2 ANQGSEA. The CDR3 is made up of 12 amino acids. V lost 4 bases and J lost 1, with 7 bases in between. The CDR3 sequence is CSVVQGNTEAFF. CDR3 nucleotide sequence: TGCAGCGTTGTTCAGGGGAACACTGAAGCTTTCTTT. The variable domain in full, with the rest retrieved from reference TRBV29-1 and TRBJ1-1, is SAVISQKPSRDICQRGTSLTIQCQVDSQVTMMFWYRQQPGQSLTLIATANQGSEATYESGFVIDKFPISRPNLTFSTLTVSNMSPEDSSIYLCSVVQGNTEAFFGQGTRLTVV.

The chain carries TRBV6-5 and TRBJ2-5, with TRBD1 as a possible D gene (5 bases). This CDR3 is built from 16 residues. Germline V gives CDR1 MNHEY, CDR2 SVGAGI. V lost 0 bases and J 4 bases, leaving 15 bases between the germline ends. The DNA for the CDR3 is TGTGCCAGCAGTTACTCACAACAGCTTAGGGGAGAGACCCAGTACTTC. It yields the protein CASSYSQQLRGETQYF.

CDR3 bases: TGTGCCAGCAAGGGTCCGGGCACCGGGGAGCTGTTTTTT. This sequence encodes CASKGPGTGELFF. V gene TRBV7-3 combines with J gene TRBJ2-2, with D unresolved. Trimming left V 7 bases short and J 4 bases short, with 10 bases between. This CDR3 contains 13 residues. The V gene's germline CDR1 is SGHTA and CDR2 FQGTGA.

This rearrangement joins TRBV7-2 to TRBJ2-5; 9 bases are a match to TRBD2. V shed 4 bases and J 2 bases; nucleotides not matched to a gene: 2. Germline values: CDR1 SGHTA, CDR2 FQGNSA. The CDR3 contains 14 residues. The CDR3 loop reads CASSWRGGQETQYF. The CDR3 nucleotides are TGTGCCAGCAGCTGGCGGGGGGGACAAGAGACCCAGTACTTC.

The V call is TRBV5-1, the J call TRBJ1-3, with D maybe TRBD1 (5 bases). Trimming removed 2 bases from V and 8 bases from J, with 14 bases in between. CDR3 size: 14 residues. Looked up from germline, CDR1 is SGHRS and CDR2 is YFSETQ. The CDR3 is CASSFNGEGHTIYF. The CDR3 region has the DNA TGCGCCAGCAGCTTTAACGGTGAGGGGCACACCATATATTTT.

The CDR3 region has the DNA TGTGCCAGCAGCTTGTCGGTGGGGTGGCAAAATCAGCCCCAGCATTTT. Its translation is CASSLSVGWQNQPQHF. This chain links TRBV5-8 with TRBJ1-5; D is uncertain. Trimming removed 1 base from V and 4 bases from J, with 15 bases in between. The CDR3 spans 16 residues. The germline CDR1 and CDR2 sequences are SGHTS and YDEGEE.

The chain combines TRBV12-5 with TRBJ1-1; D unclear. In germline, CDR1 is LGHNT, CDR2 FRNRAP. V lost 1 base, J lost 0 bases, and 3 bases lay in between. This CDR3 is 13 amino acids long. CDR3 in DNA: TGTGCTAGTGGTTTGGACCTGAACACTGAAGCTTTCTTT. Translation gives CASGLDLNTEAFF. Filled out from reference TRBV12-5 and TRBJ1-1, the complete variable domain reads DARVTQTPRHKVTEMGQEVTMRCQPILGHNTVFWYRQTMMQGLELLAYFRNRAPLDDSGMPKDRFSAEMPDATLATLKIQPSEPRDSAVYFCASGLDLNTEAFFGQGTRLTVV.

The J gene is TRBJ1-2, the V gene TRBV6-6; 10 positions match TRBD1. The CDR3 is made up of 14 amino acids. Losses at the gene ends were 6 bases for V and 2 bases for J; bases not matched to a gene: 3. Per the germline V gene, CDR1 is MNHNY and CDR2 is SVGAGI (reference sequence). CDR3 DNA sequence: TGTGCCAGCAGAAGGGACAGGGGCAACTATGGCTACACCTTC. It codes for CASRRDRGNYGYTF.

This clone was detected a few times. The identical CDR3 is also encoded by other nucleotide sequences in the sample. This chain joins TRBV6-5 and TRBJ2-7, with TRBD1 as a possible D gene (6 bases). V was shortened by 2 bases and J by 3 bases, with 8 bases between the two germline ends. The CDR3 contains 13 residues. Germline assignment: CDR1 MNHEY and CDR2 SVGAGI. DNA for the CDR3: TGTGCCAGCAGTTACAGCAGGGGCTACGAGCAGTACTTC. Residues: CASSYSRGYEQYF.

This CDR3 is CATSRIVNTEAFF. In DNA form, the CDR3 reads TGTGCCACCAGCAGGATAGTTAACACTGAAGCTTTCTTT. This chain connects TRBV15 to TRBJ1-1; D is uncertain. Germline V gene sequence: CDR1 LNHNV, CDR2 YYDKDF (reference sequence). The CDR3 spans 13 residues. Deletions cut 3 bases from V and 2 bases from J, with 7 bases between.

Only a few counts were recorded for this clone. The chain carries TRBV5-4 and TRBJ2-1; 13 nucleotides line up with TRBD2. CDR1 and CDR2 (germline): SGHNT, YYREEE (reference sequence). The CDR3 length is 19 residues. V trimming: 4 bases; J trimming: 4 bases; junction bases outside the gene matches: 14. The CDR3 sequence is CASSPGAPGTSGAYNEQFF. The CDR3 DNA follows: TGTGCCAGCAGCCCTGGAGCCCCAGGGACTAGCGGGGCGTACAATGAGCAGTTCTTC.

The chain uses TRBV11-3 and TRBJ2-5, with D tentatively TRBD1 (6 bases). This CDR3 spans 14 amino acids. V was trimmed by 1 base and J by 3 bases, leaving 9 bases between them. Looked up from germline, CDR1 is SGHNT and CDR2 is YENEEA. The CDR3 DNA sequence: TGTGCCAGCAGCTTAGGGCCAGGGGAAGAGACCCAGTACTTC. Translation: CASSLGPGEETQYF. The complete variable domain, with remaining parts taken from reference TRBV11-3 and TRBJ2-5, reads EAGVVQSPRYKIIEKKQPVAFWCNPISGHNTLYWYLQNLGQGPELLIRYENEEAVDDSQLPKDRFSAERLKGVDSTLKIQPAELGDSAVYLCASSLGPGEETQYFGPGTRLLVL.

CDR3 bases: TGTGCCAGCAGCTTTAAGGTCGGGGAGCTGTTTTTT. Residues: CASSFKVGELFF. The chain couples TRBV5-4 to TRBJ2-2; the D is unclear. The germline gives CDR1 SGHNT, CDR2 YYREEE (reference sequence). CDR3 length: 12 amino acids. The V end lost 2 bases, the J end lost 7 bases, and 6 bases lay between the germline ends.

CDR3 nucleotides: TGTGCCAGCAGCGGAGCGGGGGCCAACGTCCTGACTTTC. It specifies CASSGAGANVLTF. This rearrangement joins TRBV5-4 to TRBJ2-6; D uncertain. The V gene lost 4 bases and the J gene lost 4 bases, with 6 bases spanning the gap. The CDR3 runs to 13 residues. Germline CDR1 SGHNT, CDR2 YYREEE (reference sequence). The variable domain in full, completed from reference TRBV5-4 and TRBJ2-6, reads ETGVTQSPTHLIKTRGQQVTLRCSSQSGHNTVSWYQQALGQGPQFIFQYYREEENGRGNFPPRFSGLQFPNYSSELNVNALELDDSALYLCASSGAGANVLTFGAGSRLTVL.